The entry below gives a single T cell receptor (beta chain) sequence along with its context. Its target is not known. This entry belongs to a study of post-analysis software for immune sequencing data. Regarding the study as a whole: Five or six TRBV segments, including TRBV5-6, TRBV5-1 and TRBV20-1, were more frequent in patients than controls. Strong co-clustering by F measure was seen for same-batch samples.

CDR3 length: 13 residues. The V end was cut by 1 base, the J end by 11 bases, with 15 bases between. The germline CDR1 and CDR2 sequences are SGHDT and YYEEEE. Presence of unique molecular identifiers characterized the TCR beta cDNA libraries. TCRdb used MiXCR to reprocess the PCR reads, holding one entry per CDR3 protein. The sample yields roughly 600,000 distinct CDR3 sequences, 44% seen once. J is TRBJ1-1 and V is TRBV5-6; tentatively, D is TRBD1 (6 bases). The receptor comes from a girl aged 5 to 17 with multiple sclerosis. The sequenced sample was blood. The CDR3 DNA reads TGTGCCAGCAGCTTGAAGGGGGGTCACCTGGCTTTCTTT. Protein product: CASSLKGGHLAFF.